One sample yielded the 22 T cell receptor beta chains listed below, sequenced in a study of CD8 T cells in Susac syndrome. Random hexamers were used to reverse transcribe an amount of roughly 0.5 to 1 ug RNA. Using its own MiXCR run on the immunoSEQ multiplex PCR reads, TCRdb lists one record per CDR3 protein. Seen here are around 140,000 distinct CDR3 sequences, around 85% observed once, and the top ten hold about 0.51%. Sequenced: CD8+ T cells from PBMCs. These TCRs come from a human donor with multiple sclerosis.

In its sample, this clonotype was seen once. The chain recombines TRBV9 with TRBJ1-1; D gene unclear. Trimming pared 0 bases from V and 1 base from J, leaving 7 bases between. The germline CDR1 and CDR2 sequences are SGDLS and YYNGEE. The CDR3 totals 14 residues. The CDR3 is CASSVGAGNTEAFF. Written as DNA, the CDR3 is TGTGCCAGCAGCGTAGGGGCGGGGAACACTGAAGCTTTCTTT.

The chain is built from TRBV12-3 or TRBV12-4 and TRBJ1-5, with D possibly matching TRBD1 (6 bases). Trimming took off 3 bases at V and 3 bases at J, with 18 bases between the two ends. The CDR3 has 17 amino acids. This CDR3 is CASSFYLTGHDNQPQHF. The CDR3 DNA sequence: TGTGCCAGCAGTTTTTATCTGACGGGACACGACAATCAGCCCCAGCATTTT.

The chain recombines TRBV30 with TRBJ1-1; 8 bases agree with TRBD1. CDR1 and CDR2 (germline): GTSNPN, SVGIG (reference sequence). There are 12 residues in the CDR3. Germline trimming cut 4 bases from V and 8 bases from J; bases unmatched to any gene: 6. CDR3 region: CAWNRGSREAFF. For the CDR3, the DNA is TGTGCCTGGAACAGGGGGTCGAGAGAAGCTTTCTTT.

V usage is TRBV11-3 and J usage is TRBJ2-1; 11 bases map to TRBD2. Unmatched junction bases numbered 16, after V lost 6 bases and J lost 0 bases. Germline V gene lookup returns CDR1 SGHNT and CDR2 YENEEA. The CDR3 has 20 amino acids. CDR3 sequence (DNA): TGTGCCAGCAGTCGTTTAACGGGACTAGCGGAAGTCAGCTCCTACAATGAGCAGTTCTTC. It encodes CASSRLTGLAEVSSYNEQFF.

J is TRBJ1-4 and V is TRBV10-3, with TRBD1 identical over 9 bases. CDR1 is ENHRY and CDR2 is SYGVKD in the germline V gene. The CDR3 is 13 amino acids. V lost 7 bases, J lost 8 bases, and 5 bases stayed unmatched. The CDR3 sequence: CAIKGTGMEKLFF. In DNA form, the CDR3 reads TGTGCCATCAAAGGGACAGGGATGGAAAAACTGTTTTTT.

This chain connects TRBV4-1 to TRBJ1-3; D not certain. V lost 6 bases and J lost 3, with 12 bases in between. The V gene's germline CDR1 is MGHRA and CDR2 YSYEKL. This CDR3 region has 14 residues. Here the CDR3 reads CASSRFHSGNTIYF. CDR3 nucleotide sequence: TGCGCCAGCAGTCGATTCCACAGTGGAAACACCATATATTTT.

This chain links TRBV6-1 with TRBJ1-5; 7 bases fit TRBD1. The trim removed 6 bases at V and 11 bases at J, leaving 25 bases unmatched. The CDR3 extends over 18 amino acids. Germline CDR1 and CDR2: MNHNS and SASEGT. The DNA of the CDR3 is TGTGCCAGCAGAGTACCAAGTCGGGACAGTTCTACCCCAGCGACCCAGCATTTT. It translates to CASRVPSRDSSTPATQHF.

The rearrangement uses TRBV19 and TRBJ1-1; unclear D gene. This CDR3 comprises 13 residues. CDR1 and CDR2 from the germline V gene are LNHDA and SQIVND (reference sequence). With 3 bases removed from V and 2 bases from J, the gap between germline ends came to 7 bases. CDR3 nucleotides: TGTGCCAGTAGTATGTCCTCAAACACTGAAGCTTTCTTT. As protein: CASSMSSNTEAFF.

V gene TRBV7-9 combines with J gene TRBJ1-2; 7 bases map to TRBD1. V trimming: 3 bases; J trimming: 6 bases; junction bases outside the gene matches: 4. Per germline, CDR1 SEHNR and CDR2 FQNEAQ (reference sequence). This CDR3 has 13 residues. CDR3 sequence (DNA): TGTGCCAGCAGCTTGGGGGGGACAGATGGCTACACCTTC. It specifies CASSLGGTDGYTF.

The rearrangement joins TRBV29-1 to TRBJ2-1; 12 nucleotides agree with TRBD2. Losses at the gene ends were 6 bases for V and 6 bases for J; bases not matched to a gene: 9. This CDR3 region has 15 residues. Germline CDR1 and CDR2: SQVTM and ANQGSEA. CDR3 protein: CSVNGLAGLFNEQFF. The CDR3, as DNA: TGCAGCGTCAACGGACTAGCGGGATTATTCAATGAGCAGTTCTTC.

The rearrangement joins TRBV7-9 to TRBJ2-7; D is undetermined. Germline assignment: CDR1 SEHNR and CDR2 FQNEAQ (reference sequence). The V gene lost 5 bases and the J gene lost 4 bases, with 12 bases spanning the gap. The CDR3 runs 13 residues. The CDR3 sequence is CASSPENRYEQYV. Here the CDR3 DNA reads TGTGCCAGCAGCCCCGAGAACCGTTACGAGCAGTACGTC.

The chain joins TRBV7-3 to TRBJ2-7, with 7 bases identical to TRBD1. CDR3 length equals 15 residues. J gave up 3 bases and V 6 bases, and 11 bases lay outside the gene matches. The germline CDR1 and CDR2 sequences are SGHTA and FQGTGA. CDR3 sequence reads: CASSFPGQYLYEQYV. The CDR3 nucleotides are TGTGCCAGCAGTTTCCCGGGACAGTACCTCTACGAGCAGTACGTC.

Points on this clonotype: Its ends do not fully match the called genes, so a read error is possible. The chain has TRBV4-1 and TRBJ2-7, with 8 bases aligning to TRBD1. The V gene's germline CDR1 is MGHRA and CDR2 YSYEKL. The CDR3 totals 15 residues. CDR3 in amino acids: CASSQMGTGGYELYF. CDR3 nucleotides: TGCGCCAGCAGCCAAATGGGGACAGGTGGGTACGAGCTGTACTTC.

About this clonotype: An end of the junction differs from the germline gene, which may be a read error. The chain links TRBV10-3 to TRBJ2-7, with TRBD1 as a possible D gene (6 bases). The germline V gene encodes CDR1 ENHRY and CDR2 SYGVKD. The CDR3 sequence is 15 residues long. CDR3 sequence (DNA): TGTGCCACCAGTGAGGGAGCAGGGGTACTACGCGAGCAGTACTTC. It encodes CATSEGAGVLREQYF.

The genes are TRBV7-2 and TRBJ2-2; D is unclear. The CDR3 length is 13 residues. V lost 6 bases and J 0 bases, leaving 5 bases between the germline ends. The germline CDR1 and CDR2 sequences are SGHTA and FQGNSA. CDR3 in DNA: TGTGCCAGCAGAACCACGAACACCGGGGAGCTGTTTTTT. It yields the protein CASRTTNTGELFF.

The J gene is TRBJ1-6, the V gene TRBV3-1; 7 bases fit TRBD1. The ends lost 2 bases at V and 10 bases at J; junction bases unmatched: 11. CDR3 length: 16 amino acids. Germline values: CDR1 LGHDT, CDR2 YNNKEL (reference sequence). CDR3 coding DNA: TGTGCCAGCAGCCAAATCAACAGGGGACTTTACTCACCCCTCCACTTT. Protein: CASSQINRGLYSPLHF.

The chain employs TRBV5-1 and TRBJ2-1; TRBD1 matches at 8 bases. Losses at the gene ends were 10 bases for V and 6 bases for J; bases not matched to a gene: 6. The CDR3 covers 12 residues. CDR1 is SGHRS and CDR2 is YFSETQ in the germline V gene. CDR3 DNA: TGCGCCGTCAGGGGGCCGGGCAATGAGCAGTTCTTC. Translating it yields CAVRGPGNEQFF.

This clonotype has a handful of counts. This sequence joins TRBV25-1 and TRBJ2-5; D is possibly TRBD2 (6 bases). The germline V gene has CDR1 MGHDK and CDR2 SYGVNS. Trimming took off 5 bases at V and 4 bases at J, with 17 bases between the two ends. The CDR3 totals 15 residues. The CDR3 nucleotides are TGTGCCAGCAGTATTCGAGCGGCGGGACGAGAGACCCAGTACTTC. Its translation is CASSIRAAGRETQYF.

This chain uses TRBV20-1 with TRBJ1-2; D not certain. The CDR3 is made up of 14 amino acids. Trimming shortened V by 0 bases and J by 3 bases, and 11 bases separated the two germline ends. Germline assignment: CDR1 DFQATT and CDR2 SNEGSKA (reference sequence). DNA of the CDR3: TGCAGTGCTAGAGATCCTGCCGGATACTATGGCTACACCTTC. It is translated as CSARDPAGYYGYTF.

This clonotype was observed a handful of times. The V call is TRBV7-2, the J call TRBJ2-7, with a weak D call TRBD2 (5 bases). CDR1 SGHTA and CDR2 FQGNSA come from the germline V gene. The V end lost 5 bases, the J end lost 2 bases, and 10 bases lay between the germline ends. The CDR3 is 13 amino acids. CDR3 nucleotides: TGTGCCAGCAGCATGGACTTCGCCTACGAGCAGTACGTC. It yields the protein CASSMDFAYEQYV.

The chain joins TRBV9 to TRBJ2-1; possible D gene TRBD2, 5 bases. The V gene's germline CDR1 is SGDLS and CDR2 YYNGEE. The CDR3 contains 15 residues. Trimming removed 4 bases at V and 4 bases at J, with 15 bases between. CDR3 bases: TGTGCCAGCAGCTCTAGGGTCTCGGGGTACAATGAGCAGTTCTTC. Residues: CASSSRVSGYNEQFF.

CDR3 in amino acids: CASSIGQVPRYGYTF. CDR3 nucleotides: TGTGCCAGTAGTATAGGGCAGGTCCCTCGGTATGGCTACACCTTC. V usage is TRBV19 and J usage is TRBJ1-2; D gene ambiguous. Between the trimmed V and J ends, which lost 1 base and 5 bases, there was a span of 14 bases. CDR3 length: 15 residues. Per the germline V gene, CDR1 is LNHDA and CDR2 is SQIVND (reference sequence).